This T cell receptor beta chain was recovered during a study of blood T cell repertoires in COVID-19. This CDR3 spans 14 amino acids. V was clipped by 5 bases and J by 1 base, with 11 bases between them. The germline V gene encodes CDR1 SGHTA and CDR2 FQGTGA. Generated by immunoSEQ multiplex PCR, the TCRdb table keeps only in-frame clones and is missing some. The top ten clones hold more than 6.5% of a sample with over 150,000 clones, roughly 87% of them seen once. Study members were between about 18 and 100 years old and lived in around 24 US regions. Cohort placement rested on clinical history that participants reported themselves.

The sequence derives from a woman aged 50 to 60 who had recovered from COVID-19. The sequencing input was PBMCs or T cells enriched from blood (not recorded which). The chain combines TRBV7-3 with TRBJ1-1; D gene uncertain. The CDR3 region is CASSIRRENTEAFF. DNA for the CDR3: TGTGCCAGCAGCATTCGCCGGGAGAACACTGAAGCTTTCTTT.